This T cell receptor (delta chain) was captured in a study of gamma-delta chains in newborns, infants, children. Study at large: Microbial exposure reportedly drives polyclonal innate γδ T cell expansion after birth.

The CDR3 has 21 amino acids. Trimming took 4 bases from V and 3 from J, leaving 33 bases between them. Germline CDR1 is TSWWSYY and CDR2 is QGS. TCRdb called clones from the reads again using CATT. The table lists about 11,000 delta-chain clones, around 8.8% of them singletons. This clone was detected a few times. The chain employs TRDV1 and TRDJ1; possibly TRDD3 for D (9 bases). The sequencing input was blood. The receptor was isolated from a child who was a newborn, infant or young child, either healthy, febrile or measles-vaccinated (not recorded which). Here the CDR3 reads CALGGYASYNYLGDRADKLIF. CDR3 DNA sequence: TGTGCTCTTGGGGGATACGCTTCCTACAATTACTTGGGGGATAGGGCCGATAAACTCATCTTT.